A selection of T cell receptor beta chains follows, all from one sample in a study of T cell responses to AZD1222 COVID-19 vaccine. Sequenced by immunoSEQ multiplex PCR; TCRdb stores in-frame clones only, minus some. Among 120,000 to 150,000 clones listed, approximately 86% were seen once. The sequences come from peripheral blood, collected 28 days after the second AZD1222 dose. These receptors all come from an adult who received the AZD1222 COVID-19 vaccine. The conserved cysteine and the conserved F or W are not part of the CDR3 here. D genes are given only for firm matches. Only part of the rows carry a size: once, few, many, or a class if the clone is expanded.

v_call	d_call	j_call	clone_size	cdr3_length	cdr3_aa
TRBV12-3/TRBV12-4	-	TRBJ2-5	-	10	ASSFGEETQY
TRBV11-2	TRBD1	TRBJ2-7	-	14	ASSSQRGQGTGEQY
TRBV18	-	TRBJ1-4	-	15	ASSPQLKQATNEKLF
TRBV5-1	TRBD2	TRBJ2-7	-	13	ASSLGLAGPYEQY
TRBV9	-	TRBJ2-2	-	13	ASSVVGGSTGELF
TRBV11-2	-	TRBJ2-2	-	12	ASSLGWNTGELF
TRBV11-3	-	TRBJ2-5	-	12	ASSLTSGQETQY
TRBV5-1	TRBD1	TRBJ1-5	-	13	ASSLGGTGNQPQH
TRBV19	TRBD1	TRBJ2-3	-	12	ASSQGEYADTQY
TRBV4-1	-	TRBJ2-5	-	11	ASRLLRPSGQY
TRBV6-5	TRBD1	TRBJ2-7	once	13	ASRPLDRVSYEQY
TRBV18	-	TRBJ2-1	-	13	ASSPSGGGYNEQF
TRBV19	-	TRBJ2-1	few	11	ASALGAYNEQF
TRBV3-1/TRBV3-2	TRBD1	TRBJ2-1	-	11	ASSQDRGTGQF
TRBV24-1	-	TRBJ2-1	-	11	ATSGLADNEQF
TRBV7-2	TRBD2	TRBJ2-3	-	14	ASSLVGRAVTDTQY
TRBV3-1/TRBV3-2	TRBD1	TRBJ1-5	-	14	ASSQGPGQGKQPQH
TRBV10-3	TRBD1	TRBJ1-2	-	11	AILGTGVYGYT
TRBV29-1	-	TRBJ1-2	-	10	SVEILGEGYT
TRBV10-3	-	TRBJ1-1	-	9	AISGNTEAF
TRBV19	-	TRBJ1-2	-	12	ASTPLEGGYGYT
TRBV21-1	-	TRBJ1-1	-	15	ASSKGCRFGVHTEAF
TRBV9	TRBD1	TRBJ2-7	-	13	ASSPRTGNSYEQY
TRBV10-2	-	TRBJ1-6	-	12	ASSVGAQNSPLH
TRBV4-2	-	TRBJ2-6	-	15	ASSPLGPFSGANVLT
TRBV7-9	-	TRBJ2-2	-	12	ASRPDRYTGELF
TRBV27	-	TRBJ2-2	-	12	ASSSDRFGTELF
TRBV5-1	-	TRBJ1-2	-	9	ASSLGDTNT
TRBV30	-	TRBJ1-2	-	14	AWSAPRRDNHYGYT
TRBV7-9	-	TRBJ2-5	-	10	ASRTGIETQY
TRBV14	-	TRBJ1-1	-	11	ASSSIRFAEAF
TRBV4-1	-	TRBJ2-7	-	12	ASSQVTKTYEQY
TRBV30	-	TRBJ1-1	-	10	ACKEMNTEAF
TRBV2	-	TRBJ2-7	-	10	ASGASAYEQY
TRBV27	-	TRBJ2-1	-	12	ASSPTPLIGEQF
TRBV12-3/TRBV12-4	-	TRBJ1-2	-	11	ASSQQVFYGYT
TRBV6-6	TRBD1	TRBJ1-2	-	12	AGQGQGADYGYT
TRBV19	TRBD1	TRBJ2-2	-	10	GGQGYDGELF
TRBV6-2/TRBV6-3	-	TRBJ2-2	-	14	ASSPLAGSNTGELF
TRBV3-1/TRBV3-2	TRBD1	TRBJ1-1	-	12	ASSLREQGAQAF
TRBV28	-	TRBJ2-2	once	15	ASSYPLRQVNTGELF
TRBV30	TRBD1	TRBJ2-7	few	11	AWTGQSPYEQY
TRBV15	TRBD1	TRBJ2-1	-	14	ATSRDVGQGGNEQF
TRBV5-1	TRBD1	TRBJ1-4	-	12	ASRRTGDNEKLF
TRBV7-6	TRBD1	TRBJ1-5	-	12	ASSKTGDDQPQH
TRBV7-2	-	TRBJ2-5	-	13	ASSPVAGLGETQY
TRBV6-6	-	TRBJ1-1	-	14	ASSYGTGPRNTEAF
TRBV11-3	TRBD2	TRBJ2-5	-	13	ASSPSGVRGETQY
TRBV5-4	TRBD1	TRBJ1-1	-	11	ASSARDRDEAF
TRBV14	-	TRBJ1-1	-	14	ASSHVPTWSSTEAF
TRBV10-2	-	TRBJ1-1	few	11	ASSLQKNTEAF
TRBV6-5	-	TRBJ2-2	-	13	ASSYSTGNTGELF
TRBV11-2	-	TRBJ1-2	-	13	ASSLDFVANYGYT
TRBV27	-	TRBJ1-2	-	14	ASSRDPQGSSYGYT
TRBV18	-	TRBJ2-4	-	12	ASSSGVTKNIQY
TRBV6-5	-	TRBJ1-6	-	11	ASSYLTPSPLH
TRBV7-9	TRBD2	TRBJ2-3	-	13	ASRNPGLAADTQY
TRBV28	-	TRBJ2-4	-	15	ASTPPGTVLAKNIQY
TRBV12-3/TRBV12-4	-	TRBJ1-2	-	10	ASSSQGFGYT
TRBV29-1	TRBD1	TRBJ1-2	-	12	SVSRGQGVYGYT